These 25 T cell receptor beta chains came from one sample sequenced in a study of T-cell memory formation after mild COVID-19. TCRdb processed the 5' RACE reads anew with MiXCR; each CDR3 protein has one entry. This sample has under 250,000 distinct CDR3 sequences, with approximately 15% found just once. Sequenced: PBMCs or a T cell subset sorted from them (not recorded which). These receptors came from an adult woman who had mild COVID-19 (a few samples of this study predate the infection). Cell type and time point are not known.

The chain combines TRBV12-3 or TRBV12-4 with TRBJ2-3, with 7 bases lining up with TRBD2. The CDR3 totals 14 residues. The J segment lost 8 bases and the V segment lost 3 bases, leaving 8 bases of the junction unmatched. CDR3 bases: TGTGCCAGCAGTTTTGATGCGCAGCGGGGTACGCAGTATTTT. Translating gives CASSFDAQRGTQYF.

The chain links TRBV7-9 to TRBJ2-7; D unresolved. The V gene's germline CDR1 is SEHNR and CDR2 FQNEAQ (reference sequence). The CDR3 covers 13 residues. The V end was cut by 2 bases, the J end by 5 bases, with 10 bases between. The CDR3 protein is CASSLLQYHEQYF. Written as DNA, the CDR3 is TGTGCCAGCAGCTTATTACAGTACCACGAGCAGTACTTC.

This clonotype was seen more than once but under ten times. V is TRBV6-2 or TRBV6-3 and J is TRBJ2-1, with D perhaps given as TRBD1 or TRBD2 (5 bases each). Trimming removed 6 bases at V and 6 bases at J, with 18 bases between. This CDR3 is built from 15 residues. CDR1 MNHEY and CDR2 SVGEGT come from the germline V gene. In DNA, the CDR3 is TGTGCCAGCAGCCACAGGCCCTACGGGGCCAATGAGCAGTTCTTC. Amino acids: CASSHRPYGANEQFF.

This clonotype was detected only a few times. The rearrangement joins TRBV3-1 to TRBJ2-1, with D hard to call. This CDR3 spans 14 amino acids. Trimming shortened V by 5 bases and J by 9 bases, and 17 bases separated the two germline ends. Germline V lookup: CDR1 LGHDT, CDR2 YNNKEL (reference sequence). The CDR3 nucleotides read TGTGCCAGCAGCTACACGGGCCTAAACGGTGAGCAGTTCTTC. It yields the protein CASSYTGLNGEQFF.

The chain couples TRBV5-4 to TRBJ1-1; TRBD1 matches at 7 bases. V shed 7 bases and J 6 bases; nucleotides not matched to a gene: 15. Germline CDR1 is SGHNT and CDR2 is YYREEE (reference sequence). The CDR3 extends over 15 amino acids. CDR3 residues: CASRPGGASGSEAFF. The CDR3 DNA is TGTGCCAGCCGGCCAGGGGGGGCGAGTGGTTCTGAAGCTTTCTTT.

This clonotype turned up a few times. The chain links TRBV10-3 to TRBJ1-3, with 8 bases identical to TRBD1. Looked up from germline, CDR1 is ENHRY and CDR2 is SYGVKD. The CDR3 length is 15 residues. The V gene end was trimmed by 3 bases and the J gene end by 4 bases; junction bases not matched to a gene: 5. In DNA form, the CDR3 reads TGTGCCATCAGTGATTCGGACAGGGAAGGAAACACCATATATTTT. Translating gives CAISDSDREGNTIYF.

A note on this clonotype: A junction end diverges from the germline sequence, so it may reflect a read error. The chain employs TRBV7-9 and TRBJ1-1; possible D gene TRBD1, 5 bases. The germline V gene encodes CDR1 SEHNR and CDR2 FQNEAQ (reference sequence). This CDR3 comprises 10 residues. CDR3 amino acids: CASSLAGALF. Written as DNA, the CDR3 is TGTGCCAGCAGCTTAGCCGGGGCACTCTTT.

With respect to this clonotype: A junction end diverges from the germline sequence, so it may reflect a read error. The rearrangement links TRBV5-5 to TRBJ2-2; TRBD1 aligns across 7 bases. Germline V lookup: CDR1 SGHKS, CDR2 YYEKEE (reference sequence). CDR3 size: 14 residues. CDR3 sequence: CASSFQGDTGDLFF. The CDR3 nucleotides read TGTGCCAGCAGCTTCCAGGGGGACACCGGGGACCTGTTTTTT.

This clonotype has a handful of counts. The J gene is TRBJ2-1, the V gene TRBV6-5; TRBD2 agrees at 10 bases. The CDR3 has 14 residues. The trim removed 6 bases at V and 5 bases at J, leaving 4 bases unmatched. Germline CDR1 reads MNHEY; CDR2 reads SVGAGI. The CDR3 bases are TGTGCCAGCAGGCTAGCGGGGGCGAACAATGAGCAGTTCTTC. It specifies CASRLAGANNEQFF.

This sequence joins TRBV5-1 and TRBJ2-1; no definite D call. V was cut by 0 bases and J by 10 bases, with 14 bases left in between. Germline CDR1 is SGHRS and CDR2 is YFSETQ. This CDR3 region has 14 residues. The CDR3 DNA reads TGCGCCAGCAGCTTGGATCCAGTTGTTTCCGAGCAGTTCTTC. Its protein product is CASSLDPVVSEQFF.

This clonotype was recorded a few times. This chain links TRBV29-1 with TRBJ1-2; D ambiguous. V was pared by 4 bases and J by 8 bases, with 8 bases between. CDR1 is SQVTM and CDR2 is ANQGSEA in the germline V gene. There are 10 residues in the CDR3. In nucleotides, the CDR3 is TGCAGCGTTGTCGGGAGCGGCTACACCTTC. It translates to CSVVGSGYTF.

The chain is built from TRBV5-1 and TRBJ1-2, with 7 bases matching TRBD1. V was clipped by 2 bases and J by 0 bases; unmatched bases: 4. Germline V gives CDR1 SGHRS, CDR2 YFSETQ. This CDR3 has 15 amino acids. Here the CDR3 reads CASSFTGAPNYGYTF. In DNA form, the CDR3 reads TGCGCCAGCAGCTTTACAGGGGCCCCTAACTATGGCTACACCTTC.

This clonotype has just a few counts. This chain uses TRBV20-1 with TRBJ1-5; TRBD1 agrees at 8 bases. Germline loops: CDR1 DFQATT, CDR2 SNEGSKA (reference sequence). V trimming: 6 bases; J trimming: 6 bases; junction bases outside the gene matches: 7. The CDR3 extends over 13 amino acids. CDR3 DNA sequence: TGCAGTGCGCATCAGGGGGCGATTCAGCCCCAGCATTTT. This translates into CSAHQGAIQPQHF.

The V and J genes are TRBV20-1 and TRBJ2-5, with 11 nucleotides matching TRBD2. From germline, CDR1 is DFQATT and CDR2 SNEGSKA (reference sequence). Trimming cost V 5 bases and J 2 bases; bases outside gene matches: 10. The CDR3 spans 16 residues. Here the CDR3 DNA reads TGCAGTGCTTGGACTAGCGGGCCACATCAACAAGAGACCCAGTACTTC. This codes for CSAWTSGPHQQETQYF.

The sample holds a few counts of this clonotype. The chain carries TRBV5-4 and TRBJ1-6; tentative D call: TRBD1 (5 bases). The CDR3 length is 14 residues. Germline lookup yields CDR1 SGHNT and CDR2 YYREEE (reference sequence). V dropped 4 bases and J dropped 7 bases, with 12 bases sitting between them. CDR3 sequence reads: CASSRPGLNSPLHF. The DNA of the CDR3 is TGTGCCAGCAGCCGTCCGGGACTCAATTCACCCCTCCACTTT.

The CDR3 sequence is CASSSRDENSPLHF. For the CDR3, the DNA is TGCGCCAGCAGCTCCCGGGACGAAAATTCACCCCTCCACTTT. The J gene is TRBJ1-6, the V gene TRBV5-1; possibly TRBD1 for D (5 bases). Deletions cut 3 bases from V and 7 bases from J, with 11 bases between. The CDR3 is 14 residues long. Looked up from germline, CDR1 is SGHRS and CDR2 is YFSETQ. Drawing the rest from reference TRBV5-1 and TRBJ1-6, the complete variable domain is KAGVTQTPRYLIKTRGQQVTLSCSPISGHRSVSWYQQTPGQGLQFLFEYFSETQRNKGNFPGRFSGRQFSNSRSEMNVSTLELGDSALYLCASSSRDENSPLHFGNGTRLTVT.

This chain connects TRBV19 to TRBJ2-7; tentatively, D is TRBD1 (6 bases). Trimming stripped 3 bases from V and 0 bases from J, with 12 bases between. Germline loops: CDR1 LNHDA, CDR2 SQIVND (reference sequence). The CDR3 is 15 residues long. The CDR3 sequence: CASSISGGSSYEQYF. CDR3 sequence (DNA): TGTGCCAGTAGTATCTCTGGGGGCAGCTCCTACGAGCAGTACTTC.

The V gene is TRBV6-5, the J gene TRBJ2-5; D unresolved. The CDR3 totals 15 residues. Germline V gene data show CDR1 as MNHEY and CDR2 as SVGAGI. The V and J ends lost 6 bases and 2 bases respectively, with 16 bases between them. The CDR3 region is CASSPRRMTQETQYF. The CDR3 region has the DNA TGTGCCAGCAGCCCCCGTCGGATGACACAAGAGACCCAGTACTTC.

This chain uses TRBV12-3 or TRBV12-4 with TRBJ1-1; D might be TRBD1 (6 bases). V dropped 5 bases and J dropped 6 bases, with 13 bases sitting between them. CDR3 length equals 13 residues. The CDR3 sequence: CASSAQGLSEAFF. CDR3 in DNA: TGTGCCAGCAGTGCACAGGGACTCTCTGAAGCTTTCTTT.

This chain connects TRBV6-5 to TRBJ2-2, with 8 positions matching TRBD2. The CDR3 runs to 16 residues. The J segment lost 7 bases and the V segment lost 6 bases, leaving 13 bases of the junction unmatched. The germline CDR1 and CDR2 sequences are MNHEY and SVGAGI. The CDR3 loop reads CASRPGLAGIGGELFF. The CDR3 nucleotides read TGTGCCAGCAGACCCGGGCTAGCGGGCATAGGCGGGGAGCTGTTTTTT.

The chain employs TRBV11-2 and TRBJ1-1; tentative D call: TRBD1 (5 bases). The CDR3 is 13 residues long. From germline, CDR1 is SGHAT and CDR2 FQNNGV. Deletions cut 7 bases from V and 3 bases from J, with 12 bases between. In DNA, the CDR3 is TGTGCCAGCAACAAACAGGAATACACTGAAGCTTTCTTT. As protein: CASNKQEYTEAFF.

The chain joins TRBV5-1 to TRBJ1-3; D call uncertain. V lost 0 bases, J lost 8 bases, and 3 bases lay in between. Germline V gene sequence: CDR1 SGHRS, CDR2 YFSETQ. This CDR3 has 11 residues. CDR3 sequence: CASSLGDTIYF. The CDR3 DNA reads as TGCGCCAGCAGCTTGGGGGACACCATATATTTT.

This clonotype was counted a few times. This sequence joins TRBV6-5 and TRBJ2-2; D ambiguous. In germline, CDR1 is MNHEY, CDR2 SVGAGI. V lost 1 base, J lost 6 bases, and 3 bases lay in between. The CDR3 is 12 residues long. The CDR3 protein is CASSYLSGELFF. The CDR3 DNA follows: TGTGCCAGCAGTTACTTGTCCGGGGAGCTGTTTTTT.

The chain has TRBV21-1 and TRBJ1-3; the table's D call, TRBD1, has no DNA check behind it. TRBV21-1 is assigned pseudogene status. CDR3 size: 18 residues. The CDR3 protein is CASSKYKVWGASGNTIYF. In DNA form, the CDR3 reads TGTGCCAGCAGCAAATATAAAGTCTGGGGGGCTAGTGGAAACACCATATATTTT.

The chain has TRBV7-3 and TRBJ2-2; D might be TRBD2 (6 bases). The CDR3 is 16 residues long. The germline V gene has CDR1 SGHTA and CDR2 FQGTGA. V lost 1 base and J 0 bases, leaving 9 bases between the germline ends. CDR3: CASSLMGGANTGELFF. Written as DNA, the CDR3 is TGTGCCAGCAGCTTAATGGGAGGAGCGAACACCGGGGAGCTGTTTTTT.